This T cell receptor (beta chain) was sequenced in a study of vaccination and CD4 T cells after COVID-19. Across the whole study: Investigators drew the post-COVID samples a median roughly 99 days after diagnosis, with a range of 35 to 161.

Noted treatment: approximately 9-day PBMC culture with coronavirus spike peptide pools or control peptides (ViraFEST assay). Germline CDR1 reads DFQATT; CDR2 reads SNEGSKA (reference sequence). This CDR3 has 13 amino acids. Trimming removed 6 bases from V and 5 bases from J; junction bases left unmatched: 7. This clonotype was observed once. Its target is unknown. Cultured CD4+ T-cell DNA underwent Oncomine TCR Beta short-read sequencing. One entry per CDR3 protein results from TCRdb running MiXCR on the PCR reads. The table has approximately 20,000 distinct CDR3 sequences, 55% seen once. The sequence came from a human donor who had recovered from COVID-19. V gene TRBV20-1 combines with J gene TRBJ2-5; 9 positions agree with TRBD1. Sequencing was carried out using CD4+ T cells from blood, cultured in vitro. For the CDR3, the DNA is TGCAGTGCCGGACAGGGGAGGGGGGAGACCCAGTACTTC. Its protein is CSAGQGRGETQYF.